This entry describes one TCR beta chain. The data originate from a study of blood T cell repertoires in COVID-19. Study processing details: Estimated nucleated cell counts came from reference gene primer amplification. Profiling relied on immunoSEQ multiplex PCR, and the TCRdb table lists in-frame clones only, not all of them. Clone size and V and J calls were adopted from that table, with D and trimming inferred from the DNA. The repertoire has roughly 240,000 clones, under 90% of them found once; the top ten carry 3% to 4.5%. The CDR3 spans 14 residues. CDR1 is MNHEY and CDR2 is SVGAGI in the germline V gene. V was clipped by 2 bases and J by 2 bases, with 9 bases between them.

This chain joins TRBV6-5 and TRBJ1-1; no definite D call. The receptor comes from a woman in her thirties or forties who had been exposed to COVID-19. The sequenced sample was PBMCs or T cells enriched from blood (not recorded which). The CDR3 DNA reads TGTGCCAGCAGTTACGGTACGGGAAACACTGAAGCTTTCTTT. It codes for CASSYGTGNTEAFF.